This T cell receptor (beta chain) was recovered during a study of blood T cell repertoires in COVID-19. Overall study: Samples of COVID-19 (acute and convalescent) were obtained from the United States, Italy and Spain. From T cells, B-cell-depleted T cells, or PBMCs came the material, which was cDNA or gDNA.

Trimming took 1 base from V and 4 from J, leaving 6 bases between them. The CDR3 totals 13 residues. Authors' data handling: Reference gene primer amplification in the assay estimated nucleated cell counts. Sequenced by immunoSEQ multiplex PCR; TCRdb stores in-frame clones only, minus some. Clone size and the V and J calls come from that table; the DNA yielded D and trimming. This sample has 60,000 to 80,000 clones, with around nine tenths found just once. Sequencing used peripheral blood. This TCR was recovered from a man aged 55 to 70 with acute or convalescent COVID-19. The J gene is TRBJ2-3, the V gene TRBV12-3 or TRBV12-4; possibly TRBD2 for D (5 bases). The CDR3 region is CASSLGGPDTQYF. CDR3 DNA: TGTGCCAGCAGTTTAGGAGGGCCAGATACGCAGTATTTT.